This T cell receptor (beta chain) derives from a study of blood T cells in healthy people across ages. Study overall: Template switching captured about one barcoded beta molecule per two T cells.

A second PCR, run for about 6 to 11 cycles, used a sample-barcoded 5' primer plus a J-beta primer mix. A template-switch adaptor with 12 random nucleotides tagged each cDNA molecule. TCRdb re-derived calls from the 5' RACE reads in MiXCR, one entry per CDR3 protein. Of about 1.5 million distinct CDR3 sequences in the sample, 42% were seen once. V lost 7 bases and J lost 0, with 13 bases in between. This CDR3 contains 15 residues. Sequencing was performed on blood. The source of this sequence is a woman aged 18-30 years in good health. The chain carries TRBV12-3 or TRBV12-4 and TRBJ1-3; D gene uncertain. The CDR3: CASIAVYNSGNTIYF. CDR3 sequence (DNA): TGTGCCAGCATTGCGGTGTACAACTCTGGAAACACCATATATTTT.